One sample yielded the 8 T cell receptor beta chains listed below, sequenced in a study of shared clonotypes between healthy human individuals. The table came from immunoSEQ multiplex PCR; TCRdb's copy has only in-frame clones and leaves some out. This table holds some 690,000 clones, about nine tenths found once. The sample comprised memory CD8+ T cells from PBMCs. Documented subset: CD45RO+ cells pooled with CCR7-negative TemRA cells. The receptors were sampled from a man between 18 and 29 years old in good health. Some clones in this sample may be carry-over from other donors' samples.

V and J are TRBV6-5 and TRBJ2-1; D is uncertain. This CDR3 region has 13 residues. Trimming shortened V by 2 bases and J by 6 bases, and 8 bases separated the two germline ends. The germline CDR1 and CDR2 sequences are MNHEY and SVGAGI. The CDR3 sequence: CASSYRLGNEQFF. The CDR3 region has the DNA TGTGCCAGCAGTTACAGGCTGGGCAATGAGCAGTTCTTC.

This clone has only a few counts. This chain uses TRBV13 with TRBJ2-3; 13 nucleotides agree with TRBD2. The CDR3 sequence is 16 residues long. Germline assignment: CDR1 PRHDT and CDR2 FYEKMQ (reference sequence). V was pared by 5 bases and J by 5 bases, with 7 bases of the junction left unmatched. CDR3 sequence: CASSGGGLAGRDTQYF. The DNA of the CDR3 is TGTGCCAGCAGCGGGGGGGGACTAGCGGGAAGAGATACGCAGTATTTT.

The V and J genes are TRBV11-2 and TRBJ1-3; TRBD1 agrees at 8 bases. The V gene's germline CDR1 is SGHAT and CDR2 FQNNGV. The CDR3 is 18 residues long. The J segment lost 7 bases and the V segment lost 1 base, leaving 15 bases of the junction unmatched. The CDR3, as DNA: TGTGCCAGCAGCTTAGTCGGGGGACAGGACTCTAGCCGGAACACCATATATTTT. This encodes CASSLVGGQDSSRNTIYF.

The J gene is TRBJ2-3, the V gene TRBV11-3, with D uncertain. The germline V gene encodes CDR1 SGHNT and CDR2 YENEEA. The germline V and J ends were trimmed by 5 bases and 0 bases, with 18 bases remaining between them. The CDR3 runs 17 residues. DNA of the CDR3: TGTGCCAGCAGCCGTGGACGTCTGGGATATAGCACAGATACGCAGTATTTT. It translates to CASSRGRLGYSTDTQYF.

This chain joins TRBV10-2 and TRBJ2-7, with TRBD2 matching over 12 bases. CDR1 is WSHSY and CDR2 is SAAADI in the germline V gene. The V segment lost 3 bases and the J segment 3 bases; nucleotides outside the gene matches: 3. This CDR3 region has 15 residues. DNA of the CDR3: TGCGCCAGCAGTGATACTAGCGGGGGGTTCTACGAGCAGTACTTC. Translated: CASSDTSGGFYEQYF.

This clone was seen only once. The CDR3 DNA follows: TGTGCCACCAGCACGATTGTTGGGACTAGCGGGGGACTAAACACCGGGGAGCTGTTTTTT. Encoded protein: CATSTIVGTSGGLNTGELFF. This chain links TRBV15 with TRBJ2-2; 14 nucleotides match TRBD2. The CDR3 contains 20 residues. Germline values: CDR1 LNHNV, CDR2 YYDKDF (reference sequence). The J segment lost 2 bases and the V segment lost 4 bases, leaving 12 bases of the junction unmatched.

The genes are TRBV11-2 and TRBJ1-1; D is undetermined. With 2 bases removed from V and 2 bases from J, the gap between germline ends came to 9 bases. Germline V gene data show CDR1 as SGHAT and CDR2 as FQNNGV. CDR3 length equals 14 residues. The DNA of the CDR3 is TGTGCCAGCAGCTTAAGCCCCGGCAACACTGAAGCTTTCTTT. It translates to CASSLSPGNTEAFF. Full variable domain (rest looked up from reference TRBV11-2 and TRBJ1-1): EAGVAQSPRYKIIEKRQSVAFWCNPISGHATLYWYQQILGQGPKLLIQFQNNGVVDDSQLPKDRFSAERLKGVDSTLKIQPAKLEDSAVYLCASSLSPGNTEAFFGQGTRLTVV.

This chain joins TRBV19 and TRBJ2-7; the match to TRBD1 covers 8 bases. J was trimmed by 3 bases and V by 5 bases; bases with no gene match: 12. The CDR3 sequence is 16 residues long. Germline CDR1 and CDR2: LNHDA and SQIVND (reference sequence). The CDR3 nucleotides read TGTGCCAGTAGTCCTCGACCGGGACAGGTAGGCTACGAGCAGTACTTC. Translating gives CASSPRPGQVGYEQYF.